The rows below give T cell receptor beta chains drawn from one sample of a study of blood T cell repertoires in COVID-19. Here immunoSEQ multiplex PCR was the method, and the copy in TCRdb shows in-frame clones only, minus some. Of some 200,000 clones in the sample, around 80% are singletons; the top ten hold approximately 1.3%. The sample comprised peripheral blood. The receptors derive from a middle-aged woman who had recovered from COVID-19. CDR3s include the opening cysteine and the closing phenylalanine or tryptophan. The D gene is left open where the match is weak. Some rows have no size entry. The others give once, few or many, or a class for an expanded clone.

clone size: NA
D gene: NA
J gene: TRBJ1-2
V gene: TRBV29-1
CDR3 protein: CSVVGVGYGYTF
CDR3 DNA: TGCAGCGTTGTAGGGGTTGGCTATGGCTACACCTTC

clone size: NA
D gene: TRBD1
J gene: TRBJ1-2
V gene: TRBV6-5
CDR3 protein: CASTPGTANYGYTF
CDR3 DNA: TGTGCCAGCACCCCAGGGACAGCAAACTATGGCTACACCTTC

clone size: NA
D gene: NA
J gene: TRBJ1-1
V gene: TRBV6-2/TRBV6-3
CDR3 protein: CASSPRRRSEAFF
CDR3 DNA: TGTGCCAGCAGCCCTAGGAGGAGGAGTGAAGCTTTCTTT

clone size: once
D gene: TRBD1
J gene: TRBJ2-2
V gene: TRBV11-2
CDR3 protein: CASSFLQGDTGELFF
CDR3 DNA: TGTGCCAGCAGCTTCTTACAGGGGGACACCGGGGAGCTGTTTTTT

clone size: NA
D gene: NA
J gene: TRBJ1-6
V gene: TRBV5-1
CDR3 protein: CASSLGQSYNSPLHF
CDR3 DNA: TGCGCCAGCAGCTTGGGACAGTCCTATAATTCACCCCTCCACTTT

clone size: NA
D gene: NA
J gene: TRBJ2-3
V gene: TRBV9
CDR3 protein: CASSVGQASTDTQYF
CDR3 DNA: TGTGCCAGCAGCGTAGGACAGGCTAGCACAGATACGCAGTATTTT

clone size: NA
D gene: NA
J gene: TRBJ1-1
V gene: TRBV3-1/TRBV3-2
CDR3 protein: CASSSQAPEAFF
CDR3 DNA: TGTGCCAGCAGCTCTCAGGCTCCTGAAGCTTTCTTT

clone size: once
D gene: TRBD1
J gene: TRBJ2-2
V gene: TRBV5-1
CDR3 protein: CASSLVGGLNTGELFF
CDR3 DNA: TGCGCCAGCAGCTTGGTAGGGGGCCTTAACACCGGGGAGCTGTTTTTT

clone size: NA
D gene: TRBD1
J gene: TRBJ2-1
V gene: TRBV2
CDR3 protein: CASSFQQGNEQFF
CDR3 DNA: TGTGCCAGCAGTTTCCAACAGGGGAATGAGCAGTTCTTC

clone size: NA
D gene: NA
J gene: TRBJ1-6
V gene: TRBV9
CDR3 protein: CASSVSGTTGRSPLHF
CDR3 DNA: TGTGCCAGCAGCGTTAGTGGAACAACAGGGCGGTCACCCCTCCACTTT

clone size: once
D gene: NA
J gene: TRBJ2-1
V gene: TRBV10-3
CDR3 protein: CAISESDSINEQFF
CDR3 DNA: TGTGCCATCAGTGAGTCTGACTCAATCAATGAGCAGTTCTTC

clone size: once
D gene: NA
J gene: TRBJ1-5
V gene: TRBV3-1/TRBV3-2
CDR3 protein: CASSQSSSNQPQHF
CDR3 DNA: TGTGCCAGCAGCCAATCCTCTAGCAATCAGCCCCAGCATTTT

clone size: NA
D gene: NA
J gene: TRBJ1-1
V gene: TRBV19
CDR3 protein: CASSVPPTGNTEAFF
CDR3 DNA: TGTGCCAGTAGTGTACCACCGACGGGGAACACTGAAGCTTTCTTT

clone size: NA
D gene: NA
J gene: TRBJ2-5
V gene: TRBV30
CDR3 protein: CAWSRGTLPSGETQYF
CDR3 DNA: TGTGCCTGGAGTCGGGGGACTCTCCCTTCGGGGGAGACCCAGTACTTC

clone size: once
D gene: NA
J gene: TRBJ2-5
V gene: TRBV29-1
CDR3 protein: CSVGTGSETQYF
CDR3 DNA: TGCAGCGTCGGAACAGGGTCGGAGACCCAGTACTTC

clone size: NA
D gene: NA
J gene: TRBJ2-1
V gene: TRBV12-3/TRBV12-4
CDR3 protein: CASSRYNEQFF
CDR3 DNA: TGTGCCAGCAGCCGTTACAATGAGCAGTTCTTC

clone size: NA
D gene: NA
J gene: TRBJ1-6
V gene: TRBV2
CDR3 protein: CASIPDRSYNSPLHF
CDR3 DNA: TGTGCCAGCATCCCTGACAGATCCTATAATTCACCCCTCCACTTT

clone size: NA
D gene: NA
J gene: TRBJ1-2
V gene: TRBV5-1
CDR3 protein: CASSSTLSGGQGYTF
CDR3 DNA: TGCGCCAGCAGCTCTACCCTTTCGGGAGGACAAGGCTACACCTTC

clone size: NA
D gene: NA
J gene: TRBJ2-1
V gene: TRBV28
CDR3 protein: CASSPLVGGRLDEQFF
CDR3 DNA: TGTGCCAGCAGTCCCCTAGTTGGGGGGAGGCTTGATGAGCAGTTCTTC

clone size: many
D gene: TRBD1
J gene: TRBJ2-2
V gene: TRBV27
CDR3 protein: CASSLSGTAYYSNTGELFF
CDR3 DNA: TGTGCCAGCAGTTTAAGTGGGACAGCATATTATTCGAACACCGGGGAGCTGTTTTTT

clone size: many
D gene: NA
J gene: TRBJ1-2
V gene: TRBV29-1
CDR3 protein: CSVNKWGSYALNYGYTF
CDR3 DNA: TGCAGCGTGAACAAATGGGGCTCCTATGCCCTTAACTATGGCTACACCTTC

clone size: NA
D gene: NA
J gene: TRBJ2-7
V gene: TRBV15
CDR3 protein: CATSRDGGGIEQYF
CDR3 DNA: TGTGCCACCAGCAGAGATGGGGGGGGCATCGAGCAGTACTTC

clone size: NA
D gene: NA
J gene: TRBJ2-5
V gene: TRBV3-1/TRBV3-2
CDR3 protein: CASSQDIGLAGTGTQYF
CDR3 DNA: TGTGCCAGCAGCCAAGATATTGGTCTAGCGGGGACAGGGACCCAGTACTTC

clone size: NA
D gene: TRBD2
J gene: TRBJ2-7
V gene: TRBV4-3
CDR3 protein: CASSYGGAGDEQYF
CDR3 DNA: TGCGCCAGCAGCTACGGGGGGGCCGGGGACGAGCAGTACTTC

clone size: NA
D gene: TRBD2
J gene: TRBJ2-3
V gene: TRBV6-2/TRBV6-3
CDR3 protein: CASSYGLGPPGTDTQYF
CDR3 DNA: TGTGCCAGCAGTTACGGACTAGGGCCCCCAGGGACAGATACGCAGTATTTT

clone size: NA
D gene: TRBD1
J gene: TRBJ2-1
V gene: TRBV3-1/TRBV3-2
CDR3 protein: CASSQQGAVNEQFF
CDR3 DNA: TGTGCCAGCAGCCAACAGGGGGCGGTTAATGAGCAGTTCTTC

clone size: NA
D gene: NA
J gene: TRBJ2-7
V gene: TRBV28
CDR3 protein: CASSSQSRTNNEQYF
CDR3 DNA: TGTGCCAGCAGTTCACAGAGCCGGACAAACAACGAGCAGTACTTC

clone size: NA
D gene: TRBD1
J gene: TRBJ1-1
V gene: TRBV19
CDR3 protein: CASAPRGLYTEAFF
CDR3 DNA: TGTGCCAGTGCTCCCAGGGGGCTTTACACTGAAGCTTTCTTT

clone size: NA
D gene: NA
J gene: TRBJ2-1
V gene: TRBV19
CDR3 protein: CASSTINLGRNEQFF
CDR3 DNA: TGTGCCAGTAGTACGATCAATTTGGGCCGCAATGAGCAGTTCTTC

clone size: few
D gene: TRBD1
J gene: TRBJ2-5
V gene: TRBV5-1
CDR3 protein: CASSLVGQSRGETQYF
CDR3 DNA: TGCGCCAGCAGCTTGGTGGGACAGAGCCGAGGGGAGACCCAGTACTTC

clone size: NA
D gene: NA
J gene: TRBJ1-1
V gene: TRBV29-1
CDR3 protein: CSVLALSDSTEAFF
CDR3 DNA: TGCAGCGTTCTAGCACTCTCAGATAGCACTGAAGCTTTCTTT

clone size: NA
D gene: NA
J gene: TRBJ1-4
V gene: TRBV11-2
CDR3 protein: CASSHTRGFANEKLFF
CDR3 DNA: TGTGCCAGCAGCCATACAAGGGGGTTCGCTAATGAAAAACTGTTTTTT

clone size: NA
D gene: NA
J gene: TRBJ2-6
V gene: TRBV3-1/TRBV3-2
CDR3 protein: CASSPVSGANVLTF
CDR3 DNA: TGTGCCAGCAGCCCGGTATCTGGGGCCAACGTCCTGACTTTC

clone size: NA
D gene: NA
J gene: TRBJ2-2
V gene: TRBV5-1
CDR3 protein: CASSLAQGTSGELFF
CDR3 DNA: TGCGCCAGCAGCTTGGCCCAGGGAACGTCCGGGGAGCTGTTTTTT

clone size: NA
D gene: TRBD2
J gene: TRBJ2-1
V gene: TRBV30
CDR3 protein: CACLRGVYNEQFF
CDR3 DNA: TGTGCCTGCCTTCGGGGGGTTTACAATGAGCAGTTCTTC

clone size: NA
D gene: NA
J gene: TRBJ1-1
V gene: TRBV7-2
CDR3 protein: CASSHPSARGTKGIAEAFF
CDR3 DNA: TGTGCCAGCAGCCATCCATCGGCGCGGGGGACTAAGGGTATAGCTGAAGCTTTCTTT

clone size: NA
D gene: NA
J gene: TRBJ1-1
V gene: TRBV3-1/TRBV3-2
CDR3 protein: CASSAPGYMNTEAFF
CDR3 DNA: TGTGCCAGCAGCGCCCCAGGGTACATGAACACTGAAGCTTTCTTT

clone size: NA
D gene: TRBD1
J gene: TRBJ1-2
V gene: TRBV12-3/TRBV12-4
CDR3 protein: CASSSGQGLGYTF
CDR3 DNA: TGTGCCAGCAGCTCCGGACAGGGTCTGGGCTACACCTTC

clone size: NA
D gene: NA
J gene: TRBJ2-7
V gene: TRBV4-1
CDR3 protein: CASSQDLFSTYEQYF
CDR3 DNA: TGCGCCAGCAGCCAAGATCTTTTTAGCACCTACGAGCAGTACTTC

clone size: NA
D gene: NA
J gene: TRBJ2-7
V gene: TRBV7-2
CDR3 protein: CASSLNSYEQYF
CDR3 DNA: TGTGCCAGCAGCTTAAACAGCTACGAGCAGTACTTC